The 21 T cell receptor beta chains given below trace back to one sample, sequenced in a study of CD8 T cells in ankylosing spondylitis. Findings and limits, study-wide: It appeared that ankylosing spondylitis blood was characterized by a TCR beta motif of fewer than ten highly homologous variants.

Using its own MiXCR run on the 5' RACE reads, TCRdb lists one record per CDR3 protein. The data contain roughly 670,000 distinct CDR3 sequences, roughly 19% of them seen just once; the ten biggest clones take up 19%. Their antigens remain unidentified. The sample comprised blood, either unsorted or a sorted T cell fraction (not recorded which). The receptors were sampled from a male donor with ankylosing spondylitis.

CDR3: CAWEAGGGYNEQFF. The CDR3 coding sequence is TGTGCCTGGGAAGCCGGGGGGGGCTACAATGAGCAGTTCTTC. This rearrangement joins TRBV30 to TRBJ2-1; TRBD2 agrees at 8 bases. V was clipped by 5 bases and J by 3 bases; unmatched bases: 6. Germline CDR1 and CDR2: GTSNPN and SVGIG (reference sequence). This CDR3 comprises 14 residues.

This clonotype has just a few counts. This chain joins TRBV7-9 and TRBJ2-2, with 9 nucleotides matching TRBD1. The CDR3 consists of 14 residues. Trimming cost V 6 bases and J 5 bases; bases outside gene matches: 4. Germline V gene data show CDR1 as SEHNR and CDR2 as FQNEAQ (reference sequence). The CDR3 region is CASRSGTGTGELFF. CDR3 coding DNA: TGTGCCAGCAGATCCGGGACAGGGACCGGGGAGCTGTTTTTT.

This chain joins TRBV18 and TRBJ2-2; D is perhaps TRBD1 or TRBD2 (5 bases each). V lost 4 bases, J lost 7 bases, and 13 bases lay in between. The CDR3 contains 14 residues. The germline CDR1 and CDR2 sequences are KGHSH and LQKENI. The DNA for the CDR3 is TGTGCCAGCTCACTTTCTCCGGGACGCGGGGAGCTGTTTTTT. Translated, it gives CASSLSPGRGELFF.

The chain employs TRBV4-3 and TRBJ1-2, with no clear D. This CDR3 comprises 14 residues. V dropped 0 bases and J dropped 8 bases, with 13 bases sitting between them. Looked up from germline, CDR1 is LGHNA and CDR2 is YSLEER. In nucleotides, the CDR3 is TGCGCCAGCAGCCAAGATAGGGAGGGCCGCGGCTACACCTTC. Protein product: CASSQDREGRGYTF.

This chain links TRBV15 with TRBJ2-5; 8 nucleotides agree with TRBD1. Germline CDR1 reads LNHNV; CDR2 reads YYDKDF (reference sequence). Trimming cost V 0 bases and J 5 bases; bases outside gene matches: 8. The CDR3 contains 16 residues. The chain's CDR3 is CATSRDGAGGVETQYF. In nucleotides, the CDR3 is TGTGCCACCAGCAGAGATGGGGCAGGGGGCGTCGAGACCCAGTACTTC.

The rearrangement uses TRBV9 and TRBJ2-7; 9 positions match TRBD2. The germline gives CDR1 SGDLS, CDR2 YYNGEE. Trimming at V came to 0 bases and at J to 3 bases, leaving 4 bases not matched to a gene. This CDR3 comprises 15 residues. The chain's CDR3 is CASSVDLAGNYEQYF. The CDR3 DNA sequence: TGTGCCAGCAGCGTAGATCTAGCGGGGAACTACGAGCAGTACTTC.

The rearrangement links TRBV4-2 to TRBJ2-2, with D possibly being TRBD1 or TRBD2 (5 bases each). V lost 1 base, J lost 9 bases, and 18 bases lay in between. The CDR3 loop spans 16 amino acids. The germline V gene encodes CDR1 LGHNA and CDR2 YNFKEQ. This CDR3 reads CASSQVVGTDSRELFF. DNA for the CDR3: TGTGCCAGCAGCCAAGTTGTCGGGACCGATAGTAGGGAGCTGTTTTTT.

This clonotype was observed a few times. The rearrangement links TRBV6-5 to TRBJ2-3, with D perhaps matching TRBD2 (6 bases). Germline values: CDR1 MNHEY, CDR2 SVGAGI. This CDR3 has 16 amino acids. Trimming removed 2 bases from V and 0 bases from J, with 12 bases in between. The CDR3 coding sequence is TGTGCCAGCAGTTACCCCGCGGGGTTCAGCACAGATACGCAGTATTTT. It translates to CASSYPAGFSTDTQYF.

This clonotype was detected only a few times. The V call is TRBV12-3 or TRBV12-4, the J call TRBJ2-1, with a tentative D call TRBD2 (6 bases). There are 12 residues in the CDR3. V was pared by 8 bases and J by 7 bases, with 12 bases between. The CDR3 loop is CASEGLRNEQFF. Written as DNA, the CDR3 is TGTGCCAGCGAGGGACTCCGAAATGAGCAGTTCTTC.

The rearrangement joins TRBV10-3 to TRBJ2-5, with TRBD2 matching 11 bases. The germline V gene encodes CDR1 ENHRY and CDR2 SYGVKD. The CDR3 is made up of 17 amino acids. The ends lost 0 bases at V and 3 bases at J; junction bases unmatched: 6. The CDR3 nucleotides read TGTGCCATCAGTGAGTCCTTTACTAGCGGGGGAGAAGAGACCCAGTACTTC. It codes for CAISESFTSGGEETQYF.

V usage is TRBV7-8 and J usage is TRBJ1-1; tentatively, D is TRBD1 (5 bases). V was cut by 5 bases and J by 0 bases, with 16 bases left in between. Germline CDR1 is SGHVS and CDR2 is FQNEAQ. This CDR3 has 16 residues. For the CDR3, the DNA is TGTGCCAGCAGCAACCAGGGAACCGCGATGAACACTGAAGCTTTCTTT. Its protein product is CASSNQGTAMNTEAFF.

This chain links TRBV3-1 with TRBJ2-7; D is perhaps TRBD1 (6 bases). The V and J ends lost 1 base and 5 bases respectively, with 9 bases between them. CDR1 and CDR2 from the germline V gene are LGHDT and YNNKEL (reference sequence). This CDR3 spans 13 amino acids. The CDR3 bases are TGTGCCAGCAGCCAAGTTAGGGGGAACGAGCAGTACTTC. Its protein is CASSQVRGNEQYF.

The sample holds a few counts of this clonotype. CDR3 DNA sequence: TGTGCCAGCAGCAAACCTGGGACAGCCCACCAAGAGACCCAGTACTTC. This gives the protein CASSKPGTAHQETQYF. This chain connects TRBV5-5 to TRBJ2-5; 7 bases line up with TRBD1. The length of the CDR3 is 16 residues. CDR1 is SGHKS and CDR2 is YYEKEE in the germline V gene (reference sequence). V gave up 4 bases and J gave up 0 bases; unmatched junction bases: 9.

This clonotype was detected a few times. V is TRBV18 and J is TRBJ1-1; 9 nucleotides line up with TRBD1. V dropped 3 bases and J dropped 4; count of bases not matched to a gene: 9. This CDR3 region has 16 residues. Per germline, CDR1 KGHSH and CDR2 LQKENI. Here the CDR3 reads CASSPGSTGGITEAFF. The CDR3 DNA reads as TGTGCCAGCTCACCCGGATCGACAGGGGGAATCACTGAAGCTTTCTTT.

CDR3 sequence (DNA): TGTGCCAGCAGCGAGGGACTAGCGGGGGCCAGGAACACCGGGGAGCTGTTTTTT. This translates into CASSEGLAGARNTGELFF. The genes are TRBV6-1 and TRBJ2-2; TRBD2 matches at 14 bases. The ends lost 6 bases at V and 1 base at J; junction bases unmatched: 7. The CDR3 spans 18 residues. The V gene's germline CDR1 is MNHNS and CDR2 SASEGT.

The chain employs TRBV7-9 and TRBJ2-1, with 8 bases fitting TRBD1. V was clipped by 0 bases and J by 9 bases; unmatched bases: 4. CDR1 is SEHNR, CDR2 FQNEAQ, per germline (reference sequence). The CDR3 is made up of 14 amino acids. This CDR3 is CASSLATGVVEQFF. The DNA for the CDR3 is TGTGCCAGCAGCTTAGCGACAGGGGTGGTTGAGCAGTTCTTC.

This chain joins TRBV24-1 and TRBJ2-2; D call uncertain. This CDR3 has 12 amino acids. Per germline, CDR1 KGHDR and CDR2 SFDVKD. V was trimmed by 9 bases and J by 5 bases, leaving 9 bases between them. CDR3 loop: CATQTRTGELFF. The CDR3, as DNA: TGTGCCACCCAAACCCGAACCGGGGAGCTGTTTTTT.

In this sample, this clonotype turned up a few times. This CDR3 is CASRPDTGELFF. The CDR3 nucleotides are TGTGCCAGCAGGCCCGACACCGGGGAGCTGTTTTTT. This chain uses TRBV2 with TRBJ2-2; the D is unclear. V was trimmed by 6 bases and J by 3 bases, leaving 5 bases between them. The CDR3 has 12 residues. In germline, CDR1 is SNHLY, CDR2 FYNNEI.

This chain connects TRBV24-1 to TRBJ2-3; possibly TRBD2 for D (5 bases). With 7 bases removed from V and 1 base from J, the gap between germline ends came to 14 bases. The length of the CDR3 is 15 residues. CDR1 is KGHDR and CDR2 is SFDVKD in the germline V gene. CDR3 sequence reads: CATSGEGLGTDTQYF. CDR3 coding DNA: TGTGCCACCAGCGGAGAGGGCCTTGGCACAGATACGCAGTATTTT.

This clonotype was seen only a few times. V is TRBV20-1 and J is TRBJ1-2; TRBD1 is a possible D gene (5 bases). This CDR3 is built from 15 residues. Germline assignment: CDR1 DFQATT and CDR2 SNEGSKA (reference sequence). Between the trimmed V and J ends, which lost 0 bases and 8 bases, there was a span of 19 bases. The CDR3 reads CSARDPNDSLRGYTF. The CDR3 coding sequence is TGCAGTGCTAGAGATCCTAATGACAGTCTTCGGGGCTACACCTTC.

The CDR3 loop reads CSARGRGGSRDEQYF. In DNA, the CDR3 is TGCAGTGCTAGGGGGAGGGGCGGGAGTAGGGACGAGCAGTACTTC. This chain joins TRBV20-1 and TRBJ2-7; TRBD2 agrees at 7 bases. Germline-derived CDR1 and CDR2 are DFQATT and SNEGSKA (reference sequence). J gave up 5 bases and V 3 bases, and 13 bases lay outside the gene matches. The CDR3 has 15 amino acids.